This TCR beta chain is from a study of T cells in Graves' hyperthyroidism and ophthalmopathy. TCR beta CDR3 regions were amplified from RNA. In the first-round RT-PCR of the TCR CDR3, the HTBI primer set was used. One entry per CDR3 protein results from TCRdb running MiXCR on the multiplex PCR reads. The sample includes about 570,000 distinct CDR3 sequences, about 43% of them seen just once. Lactation, pregnancy, other autoimmune disease or uncontrolled infection excluded patients. Points on this clonotype: Its antigen is not identified.

The CDR3 extends over 14 amino acids. The germline V gene encodes CDR1 SGHRS and CDR2 YFSETQ. V lost 4 bases to trimming and J lost 4 bases, with 12 bases between them. Findings and caveats of the study: Most thyroid clonotypes that were expanded above 0.001 also turned up in blood. Ophthalmopathy, which appeared later, was predicted by the model a median 6.5 months before onset. A model of 13 V-J pairs discriminated ophthalmopathy from stable hyperthyroidism.

Sequencing was performed on peripheral blood or thyroid tissue (not recorded which). This receptor was taken from an adult woman with Graves' disease, either hyperthyroidism or ophthalmopathy (not recorded which). The chain joins TRBV5-1 to TRBJ1-5, with a possible D match to TRBD1 (6 bases). The CDR3: CASSRGGFNQPQHF. The CDR3 bases are TGCGCCAGCAGCAGGGGGGGGTTTAATCAGCCCCAGCATTTT.